This T cell receptor beta chain was retrieved from a study of blood T cell repertoires in COVID-19. Study details: From the United States, Italy and Spain came samples of acute and convalescent COVID-19. T cells, B-cell-depleted T cells, or PBMCs provided the cDNA or gDNA that served as material.

Germline CDR1 reads SGHTA; CDR2 reads FQGNSA. The CDR3 is 14 residues long. V was trimmed by 5 bases and J by 4 bases, leaving 15 bases between them. Sequenced by immunoSEQ multiplex PCR; TCRdb stores in-frame clones only, minus some. The table shows 200,000 to 250,000 clones, with 92% occurring only once. The rearrangement joins TRBV7-2 to TRBJ2-7; D may be TRBD2 (6 bases). The receptor was isolated from a man aged 55 to 70 with COVID-19, enrolled during active disease. Sequencing was done on a sample of peripheral blood. The CDR3 here is CASSQRREGYEQYF. The CDR3 DNA reads TGTGCCAGCAGCCAGCGGAGGGAAGGGTACGAGCAGTACTTC.